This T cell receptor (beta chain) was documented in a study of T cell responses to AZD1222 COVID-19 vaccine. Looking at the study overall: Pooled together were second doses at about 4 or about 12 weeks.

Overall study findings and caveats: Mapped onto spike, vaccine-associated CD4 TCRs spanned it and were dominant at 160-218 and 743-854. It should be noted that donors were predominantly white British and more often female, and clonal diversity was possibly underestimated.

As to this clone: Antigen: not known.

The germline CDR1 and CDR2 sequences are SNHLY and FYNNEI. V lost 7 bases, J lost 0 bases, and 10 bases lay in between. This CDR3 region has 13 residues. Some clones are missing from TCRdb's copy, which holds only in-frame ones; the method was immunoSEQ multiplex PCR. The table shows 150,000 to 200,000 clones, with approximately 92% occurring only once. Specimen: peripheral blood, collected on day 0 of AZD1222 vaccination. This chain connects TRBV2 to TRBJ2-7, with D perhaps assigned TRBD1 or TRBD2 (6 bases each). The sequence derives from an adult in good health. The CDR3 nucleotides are TGTGCCAGCAAGGGGGGAATCTCCTACGAGCAGTACTTC. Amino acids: CASKGGISYEQYF.